These 27 T cell receptor beta chains were all obtained from the same sample, sequenced in a study of CXCR3-negative and CXCR3-positive naive CD8 T cells. The authors prepared UMI-labeled TRB cDNA libraries by 5' RACE. TCRdb re-called the 5' RACE reads and shows each CDR3 protein once, DNA omitted. The sample's table shows over 70,000 distinct CDR3 sequences. The source material was naive CXCR3- CD8+ T cells from blood. Specified subset: CD45RO-CCR7+CD27+CD95- naive CD8+ T cells lacking CXCR3 (TNR3-). These receptors were taken from a human donor in good health. Some clones in this sample may be carry-over from other donors' samples.

The rearrangement uses TRBV2 and TRBJ2-7; TCRdb designates TRBD2, a call that cannot be tested without DNA. The length of the CDR3 is 15 residues. CDR1 and CDR2 (germline): SNHLY, FYNNEI. The CDR3 region is CASSAAGTSQAEQYF.

V and J are TRBV7-9 and TRBJ1-5; TCRdb gives TRBD1 as the D gene, but with no DNA this cannot be confirmed. Germline CDR1 and CDR2: SEHNR and FQNEAQ (reference sequence). This CDR3 comprises 17 residues. The CDR3 reads CASSSGGGRYSNQPQHF.

The CDR3 sequence: CASSIWTRDRNSFYEQYF. The V gene is TRBV21-1, the J gene TRBJ2-7; without DNA, the TCRdb call of TRBD1 cannot be checked. TRBV21-1 corresponds to a pseudogene. The CDR3 sequence is 18 residues long.

The rearrangement joins TRBV20-1 to TRBJ2-5; the D call from TCRdb, TRBD1, cannot be confirmed without DNA. The CDR3 loop spans 16 amino acids. Germline lookup yields CDR1 DFQATT and CDR2 SNEGSKA (reference sequence). CDR3 residues: CSASPYGGRYQETQYF.

V gene TRBV5-6 combines with J gene TRBJ1-1; TCRdb outputs TRBD1, but without DNA this stays unchecked. This CDR3 comprises 14 residues. The germline V gene encodes CDR1 SGHDT and CDR2 YYEEEE. CDR3 in amino acids: CASSPMTGNTEAFF.

This chain uses TRBV30 with TRBJ2-7; the TCRdb D gene call, TRBD1, has no DNA to confirm it. The length of the CDR3 is 16 residues. The germline V gene encodes CDR1 GTSNPN and CDR2 SVGIG (reference sequence). CDR3 in amino acids: CAWSGGHSQPPYEQYF.

The chain has TRBV7-2 and TRBJ1-2; checking the TCRdb D call of TRBD1 is not possible without DNA. There are 13 residues in the CDR3. CDR1 SGHTA and CDR2 FQGNSA come from the germline V gene. CDR3: CASQGAVSRGYTF.

This sequence joins TRBV7-3 and TRBJ2-7. Germline lookup yields CDR1 SGHTA and CDR2 FQGTGA. The CDR3 contains 14 residues. The CDR3 here is CASSLDAATHEQYF.

The chain has TRBV19 and TRBJ1-5; the TCRdb D gene call, TRBD1, has no DNA to confirm it. CDR3 length: 16 amino acids. Per germline, CDR1 LNHDA and CDR2 SQIVND (reference sequence). CDR3 in amino acids: CASSTRTGNPPQPQHF.

The rearrangement joins TRBV7-2 to TRBJ2-7; TCRdb designates TRBD1, a call that cannot be tested without DNA. This CDR3 comprises 14 residues. The V gene's germline CDR1 is SGHTA and CDR2 FQGNSA. This CDR3 reads CASSSFLGPYEQYF.

The chain uses TRBV10-3 and TRBJ1-5. This CDR3 contains 16 residues. Germline V gene sequence: CDR1 ENHRY, CDR2 SYGVKD. Here the CDR3 reads CAISDDESWSNQPQHF.

J is TRBJ2-1 and V is TRBV5-1; as DNA is missing, the TRBD1 call by TCRdb cannot be tested. The CDR3 sequence is 13 residues long. Germline lookup yields CDR1 SGHRS and CDR2 YFSETQ. CDR3: CASRFDSYNEQFF.

V is TRBV11-2 and J is TRBJ2-2; without DNA, the TCRdb call of TRBD2 cannot be checked. Germline V gene sequence: CDR1 SGHAT, CDR2 FQNNGV. This CDR3 is 19 amino acids long. This CDR3 reads CASSLVSSGRLGATGELFF.

This chain joins TRBV4-3 and TRBJ2-2; the TCRdb call, TRBD1, lacks DNA for checking. The CDR3 length is 14 residues. Germline V gives CDR1 LGHNA, CDR2 YSLEER. CDR3 region: CASSQDEGAGELFF.

V and J are TRBV28 and TRBJ2-1. In germline, CDR1 is MDHEN, CDR2 SYDVKM. The CDR3 is 12 residues long. CDR3 amino acids: CASSFIDNEQFF. The full variable domain, with the rest looked up from reference TRBV28 and TRBJ2-1, is DVKVTQSSRYLVKRTGEKVFLECVQDMDHENMFWYRQDPGLGLRLIYFSYDVKMKEKGDIPEGYSVSREKKERFSLILESASTNQTSMYLCASSFIDNEQFFGPGTRLTVL.

This CDR3 is CASSSSGTGAYEQYF. V is TRBV6-5 and J is TRBJ2-7; the TCRdb D gene call, TRBD1, has no DNA to confirm it. Germline CDR1 and CDR2: MNHEY and SVGAGI. This CDR3 region has 15 residues.

The genes are TRBV30 and TRBJ2-1. The CDR3 extends over 13 amino acids. CDR1 is GTSNPN and CDR2 is SVGIG in the germline V gene (reference sequence). CDR3 sequence: CAWRRRTYNEQFF.

The chain links TRBV6-2 or TRBV6-3 to TRBJ2-1; TCRdb's assignment of TRBD1 cannot be checked, as there is no DNA. There are 16 residues in the CDR3. Per the germline V gene, CDR1 is MNHEY and CDR2 is SVGEGT. CDR3 residues: CASSWGPGQGVSEQFF.

The chain uses TRBV7-9 and TRBJ2-7; TCRdb outputs TRBD2, but without DNA this stays unchecked. The germline gives CDR1 SEHNR, CDR2 FQNEAQ (reference sequence). The length of the CDR3 is 15 residues. This CDR3 is CASSLAGGPADEQYF.

This rearrangement joins TRBV29-1 to TRBJ2-3; with no DNA, the TCRdb D assignment of TRBD1 cannot be verified. The length of the CDR3 is 13 residues. CDR1 is SQVTM and CDR2 is ANQGSEA in the germline V gene. This CDR3 is CSGGPGNTDTQYF.

This sequence joins TRBV14 and TRBJ2-7; TCRdb calls TRBD1, which cannot be checked without DNA. Germline V gene sequence: CDR1 SGHDN, CDR2 FVKESK. The CDR3 has 17 residues. CDR3 loop: CASSQSRTARSSYEQYF.

The chain employs TRBV6-2 or TRBV6-3 and TRBJ2-7. The CDR3 runs 15 residues. Per the germline V gene, CDR1 is MNHEY and CDR2 is SVGEGT. CDR3 amino acids: CASSYSPGSSYEQYF.

The chain carries TRBV21-1 and TRBJ2-7. TRBV21-1 is given as a pseudogene. The length of the CDR3 is 14 residues. CDR3 residues: CASSKDEPPYEQYF.

V usage is TRBV7-9 and J usage is TRBJ2-1; no DNA is available, so the TRBD1 call from TCRdb remains unchecked. Germline V CDR1 and CDR2: SEHNR, FQNEAQ (reference sequence). This CDR3 contains 14 residues. The CDR3: CASSTDRGWDEQFF.

The chain couples TRBV12-3 or TRBV12-4 to TRBJ2-7; TCRdb reports TRBD2, a call that lacks DNA to check it against. The CDR3 loop spans 14 amino acids. CDR3 sequence reads: CASSQLAGGYEQYF.

The gene calls are TRBV15 and TRBJ2-5. The CDR3 totals 14 residues. CDR1 LNHNV and CDR2 YYDKDF come from the germline V gene (reference sequence). The CDR3 sequence is CATSRPYYLETQYF.

V and J are TRBV29-1 and TRBJ2-7; the D gene TCRdb calls, TRBD1, cannot be checked with no DNA. Germline CDR1 SQVTM, CDR2 ANQGSEA. This CDR3 region has 15 residues. Here the CDR3 reads CSVLGLQGRFYEQYF.